Following are 21 T cell receptor beta chains from one sample sequenced in a study of shared clonotypes between healthy human individuals. Positive CCR7 selection of CD45RO-negative cells yielded the naive CD8 cells, and terminally differentiated effector memory CD45RA+ cells were excluded. This table comes from immunoSEQ multiplex PCR, and its TCRdb copy is limited to in-frame clones, with some not included. There are millions of clones in the sample; roughly 91% occur only once, and 1.7% lies in the top ten. Sequenced material: naive CD8+ T cells from PBMCs. These receptors were collected from a man aged 18-30 years in good health. Some clones in this sample may be carry-over from other donors' samples.

This clone was detected once. The rearrangement joins TRBV6-5 to TRBJ2-5; either TRBD1 or TRBD2 may fit D (5 bases each). The V end was cut by 0 bases, the J end by 5 bases, with 13 bases between. The CDR3 extends over 15 amino acids. CDR1 is MNHEY and CDR2 is SVGAGI in the germline V gene. CDR3 nucleotide sequence: TGTGCCAGCAGTTACTCCTGGGACGGTCCGGAGACCCAGTACTTC. Its protein is CASSYSWDGPETQYF.

The rearrangement joins TRBV4-1 to TRBJ2-5; a weak D match, TRBD1 (7 bases). The CDR3 runs 15 residues. Trimming removed 2 bases from V and 4 bases from J, with 14 bases in between. Germline V lookup: CDR1 MGHRA, CDR2 YSYEKL. CDR3 sequence (DNA): TGCGCCAGCAGCCAACGAGGTCAGGGGGGAGAGACCCAGTACTTC. It specifies CASSQRGQGGETQYF.

The chain links TRBV7-9 to TRBJ2-7; 8 positions match TRBD2. Trimming took 5 bases from V and 5 from J; bases not matched to a gene: 8. Germline V gene data show CDR1 as SEHNR and CDR2 as FQNEAQ (reference sequence). CDR3 size: 14 residues. CDR3 bases: TGTGCCAGCAGCGCTAAGCGGGAGACGGACGAGCAGTACTTC. This translates into CASSAKRETDEQYF.

V gene TRBV10-3 combines with J gene TRBJ1-1; D gene unclear. CDR3 length equals 15 residues. Between the trimmed V and J ends, which lost 0 bases and 1 base, there was a span of 9 bases. Germline CDR1 and CDR2: ENHRY and SYGVKD. In DNA, the CDR3 is TGTGCCATCAGTGAGTCATTAGGGCAGAACACTGAAGCTTTCTTT. It translates to CAISESLGQNTEAFF.

Of note for this clone: The same CDR3 is also encoded by other DNA sequences in this sample. The rearrangement joins TRBV7-9 to TRBJ2-7, with a possible D match to TRBD1 (5 bases). Per germline, CDR1 SEHNR and CDR2 FQNEAQ (reference sequence). V shed 1 base and J shed 3 bases, with 10 bases lying between them. The CDR3 totals 14 residues. The CDR3 reads CASSLGGRDYEQYF. The CDR3 nucleotides are TGTGCCAGCAGCTTAGGGGGCAGGGACTACGAGCAGTACTTC.

This rearrangement joins TRBV29-1 to TRBJ2-3, with TRBD2 matching over 9 bases. Per germline, CDR1 SQVTM and CDR2 ANQGSEA. The CDR3 spans 16 residues. Germline trimming cut 6 bases from V and 9 bases from J; bases unmatched to any gene: 19. The CDR3 sequence: CSVEGVGTSRIDTQYF. CDR3 coding DNA: TGCAGCGTGGAGGGAGTTGGGACTAGCCGAATAGACACGCAGTATTTT.

V and J are TRBV28 and TRBJ2-2; the D is unclear. Germline values: CDR1 MDHEN, CDR2 SYDVKM. The CDR3 is made up of 14 amino acids. V shed 7 bases and J shed 2 bases, with 11 bases lying between them. CDR3 coding DNA: TGTGCCAGCAACTTCGCTTACAACACCGGGGAGCTGTTTTTT. It yields the protein CASNFAYNTGELFF.

This chain connects TRBV11-3 to TRBJ2-2, with 7 bases lining up with TRBD1. Germline V gene lookup returns CDR1 SGHNT and CDR2 YENEEA. The junction had 4 bases not matched to a gene; V was cut back by 1 base and J by 2 bases. The CDR3 spans 16 residues. The CDR3 sequence: CASSLGRQGNTGELFF. CDR3 bases: TGTGCCAGCAGCTTAGGCCGACAGGGAAACACCGGGGAGCTGTTTTTT.

For this clone: At the DNA level, this CDR3 is encoded by other sequences in the same sample as well. The chain uses TRBV7-9 and TRBJ2-3, with 7 bases matching TRBD2. Trimming removed 5 bases from V and 3 bases from J; junction bases left unmatched: 8. The CDR3 sequence is 15 residues long. CDR1 and CDR2 from the germline V gene are SEHNR and FQNEAQ (reference sequence). CDR3 coding DNA: TGTGCCAGCAGCCCCGTAGCGGGCGGGACAGATACGCAGTATTTT. It yields the protein CASSPVAGGTDTQYF. The full variable domain, rest sourced from reference TRBV7-9 and TRBJ2-3, is DTGVSQNPRHKITKRGQNVTFRCDPISEHNRLYWYRQTLGQGPEFLTYFQNEAQLEKSRLLSDRFSAERPKGSFSTLEIQRTEQGDSAMYLCASSPVAGGTDTQYFGPGTRLTVL.

This clone was found once. This sequence joins TRBV28 and TRBJ2-1; D gene unclear. CDR1 and CDR2 from the germline V gene are MDHEN and SYDVKM. The CDR3 is 14 amino acids. V lost 5 bases to trimming and J lost 4 bases, with 12 bases between them. The CDR3 DNA is TGTGCCAGCAGTCTGGTTCGAGAGTACAATGAGCAGTTCTTC. Translation gives CASSLVREYNEQFF.

The chain uses TRBV27 and TRBJ2-7, with 7 bases lining up with TRBD2. Germline CDR1 MNHEY, CDR2 SMNVEV (reference sequence). This CDR3 is 14 amino acids long. V dropped 1 base and J dropped 5; count of bases not matched to a gene: 5. The DNA for the CDR3 is TGTGCCAGCAGTTTATGGCGGGGGTCCCACGAGCAGTACTTC. It translates to CASSLWRGSHEQYF.

This chain joins TRBV5-1 and TRBJ2-1; 8 bases match TRBD2. The CDR3 has 17 amino acids. Trimming removed 0 bases from V and 2 bases from J; junction bases left unmatched: 7. CDR1 and CDR2 (germline): SGHRS, YFSETQ. CDR3 sequence: CASSLASRLATYNEQFF. CDR3 DNA: TGCGCCAGCAGCTTGGCATCGCGACTAGCGACCTACAATGAGCAGTTCTTC.

This chain joins TRBV9 and TRBJ2-2, with 8 bases matching TRBD1. The trim removed 4 bases at V and 3 bases at J, leaving 5 bases unmatched. The CDR3 is 15 amino acids. Germline assignment: CDR1 SGDLS and CDR2 YYNGEE. The CDR3 loop is CASSITGGHTGELFF. The CDR3, as DNA: TGTGCCAGCAGCATAACAGGGGGACACACCGGGGAGCTGTTTTTT.

Worth noting for this clone: Other DNA variants within this sample encode the same CDR3. The J gene is TRBJ2-1, the V gene TRBV9; D might be TRBD1 (5 bases). V was trimmed by 0 bases and J by 5 bases, leaving 9 bases between them. Germline V gene sequence: CDR1 SGDLS, CDR2 YYNGEE. This CDR3 has 14 residues. The CDR3 spells CASSVGGGHNEQFF. The CDR3 nucleotides read TGTGCCAGCAGCGTAGGGGGCGGACACAATGAGCAGTTCTTC.

This sequence joins TRBV28 and TRBJ2-3, with 9 bases aligning to TRBD1. Germline loops: CDR1 MDHEN, CDR2 SYDVKM. The CDR3 totals 15 residues. Losses at the gene ends were 4 bases for V and 4 bases for J; bases not matched to a gene: 6. CDR3: CASSSGQGKADTQYF. CDR3 coding DNA: TGTGCCAGCAGTTCTGGACAGGGGAAGGCAGATACGCAGTATTTT.

The gene calls are TRBV11-2 and TRBJ2-7; D uncertain. V was shortened by 8 bases and J by 0 bases, with 8 bases between the two germline ends. Germline-derived CDR1 and CDR2 are SGHAT and FQNNGV. The CDR3 spans 12 residues. CDR3 coding DNA: TGTGCCAGCGGGCGGAGCTCCTACGAGCAGTACTTC. Amino acids: CASGRSSYEQYF.

The chain combines TRBV7-3 with TRBJ2-5, with 11 bases that match TRBD1. Trimming removed 2 bases from V and 7 bases from J; junction bases left unmatched: 6. The CDR3 consists of 15 residues. Germline V gene data show CDR1 as SGHTA and CDR2 as FQGTGA. CDR3 loop: CASSLGDRGSGTQYF. The CDR3, as DNA: TGTGCCAGCAGCTTAGGGGACAGGGGGTCAGGGACCCAGTACTTC.

The count of this clone is one. Other DNA sequences within the sample encode an identical CDR3. This rearrangement joins TRBV29-1 to TRBJ1-2, with 7 bases aligning to TRBD1. After removal of 0 bases from V and 3 bases from J, the junction contained 4 bases not matched to a gene. The CDR3 is made up of 14 amino acids. Germline V gene lookup returns CDR1 SQVTM and CDR2 ANQGSEA. For the CDR3, the DNA is TGCAGCGTTGAAGAGGGCAGGGGGTACTATGGCTACACCTTC. Translated: CSVEEGRGYYGYTF.

The V gene is TRBV28, the J gene TRBJ1-1, with D hard to call. V lost 3 bases and J lost 5, with 7 bases in between. Looked up from germline, CDR1 is MDHEN and CDR2 is SYDVKM. The length of the CDR3 is 12 residues. CDR3 residues: CASSLVATEAFF. CDR3 coding DNA: TGTGCCAGCAGTTTGGTTGCGACTGAAGCTTTCTTT.

The chain couples TRBV7-6 to TRBJ2-3; D uncertain. Germline lookup yields CDR1 SGHVS and CDR2 FNYEAQ. The CDR3 consists of 13 residues. The V gene lost 3 bases and the J gene lost 4 bases, with 8 bases spanning the gap. For the CDR3, the DNA is TGTGCCAGCAGCTTGAATGGCGCAGATACGCAGTATTTT. This codes for CASSLNGADTQYF.

The chain is built from TRBV27 and TRBJ1-4; tentatively, D is TRBD1 (5 bases). The V end was cut by 2 bases, the J end by 7 bases, with 17 bases between. This CDR3 has 16 residues. The germline V gene has CDR1 MNHEY and CDR2 SMNVEV (reference sequence). In nucleotides, the CDR3 is TGTGCCAGCAGTTTACTCACAGGTCCGGGAGGTGAAAAACTGTTTTTT. Translated: CASSLLTGPGGEKLFF. Complete variable domain (other parts from reference TRBV27 and TRBJ1-4): EAQVTQNPRYLITVTGKKLTVTCSQNMNHEYMSWYRQDPGLGLRQIYYSMNVEVTDKGDVPEGYKVSRKEKRNFPLILESPSPNQTSLYFCASSLLTGPGGEKLFFGSGTQLSVL.